Shown below are 18 T cell receptor beta chains from a single sample sequenced in a study of T cells expressing NK-cell markers. TCRdb reprocessed the 5' RACE reads and keeps a single row for each CDR3 protein, giving no DNA. The sample features about 260,000 distinct CDR3 sequences, with 0.39% in its top ten. Sequences were obtained from blood T cells: a sorted CD56 or NKG2C T cell subset, CD4+ or CD8+ T cells, or bulk PBMC T cells (not recorded which). These receptors were obtained from a man younger than 30 in good health.

This chain connects TRBV5-5 to TRBJ1-6; TCRdb's assignment of TRBD1 cannot be checked, as there is no DNA. This CDR3 contains 14 residues. Germline V lookup: CDR1 SGHKS, CDR2 YYEKEE (reference sequence). The CDR3 sequence: CASSRGTDNSPLHF. The entire variable domain, with the rest obtained from reference TRBV5-5 and TRBJ1-6, is as follows: DAGVTQSPTHLIKTRGQQVTLRCSPISGHKSVSWYQQVLGQGPQFIFQYYEKEERGRGNFPDRFSARQFPNYSSELNVNALLLGDSALYLCASSRGTDNSPLHFGNGTRLTVT.

This chain joins TRBV10-3 and TRBJ2-1. Per the germline V gene, CDR1 is ENHRY and CDR2 is SYGVKD. This CDR3 is built from 16 residues. The CDR3: CAISESRGWAYNEQFF.

The chain couples TRBV6-1 to TRBJ1-3; there is no DNA to check the TCRdb D call of TRBD1. The V gene's germline CDR1 is MNHNS and CDR2 SASEGT. This CDR3 comprises 15 residues. The CDR3 reads CASGPRTGFGNTIYF.

The CDR3 protein is CSARRQGFEQYF. J is TRBJ2-7 and V is TRBV20-1; absent DNA, TCRdb's TRBD1 call cannot be checked. This CDR3 spans 12 amino acids. Germline assignment: CDR1 DFQATT and CDR2 SNEGSKA (reference sequence).

CDR3 loop: CASSHRFGGRGNTDTQYF. V is TRBV7-8 and J is TRBJ2-3; TCRdb selects TRBD1, and the lack of DNA leaves this call unchecked. Germline assignment: CDR1 SGHVS and CDR2 FQNEAQ. The CDR3 length is 18 residues.

The rearrangement links TRBV27 to TRBJ2-7; with no DNA, the TCRdb D assignment of TRBD1 cannot be verified. The CDR3 is made up of 15 amino acids. Germline V gene sequence: CDR1 MNHEY, CDR2 SMNVEV (reference sequence). CDR3 amino acids: CASSITRDRGSEQYF.

The chain employs TRBV29-1 and TRBJ2-3. This CDR3 is 12 amino acids long. Germline CDR1 reads SQVTM; CDR2 reads ANQGSEA. CDR3 in amino acids: CSVARAPDTQYF.

CDR3 sequence reads: CASSLWGRGREGPGYTF. The V gene is TRBV28, the J gene TRBJ1-2. The CDR3 runs 17 residues. The germline CDR1 and CDR2 sequences are MDHEN and SYDVKM.

J is TRBJ2-1 and V is TRBV7-2; the TCRdb call, TRBD1, lacks DNA for checking. The CDR3 runs 16 residues. The germline gives CDR1 SGHTA, CDR2 FQGNSA. CDR3 in amino acids: CASTETGTGKDNEQFF. The variable domain in full, completed from reference TRBV7-2 and TRBJ2-1, reads GAGVSQSPSNKVTEKGKDVELRCDPISGHTALYWYRQSLGQGLEFLIYFQGNSAPDKSGLPSDRFSAERTGGSVSTLTIQRTQQEDSAVYLCASTETGTGKDNEQFFGPGTRLTVL.

The chain joins TRBV20-1 to TRBJ2-1. Germline V gene data show CDR1 as DFQATT and CDR2 as SNEGSKA (reference sequence). The CDR3 is made up of 17 amino acids. CDR3 sequence: CSARDFLAGSSYNEQFF.

The chain uses TRBV18 and TRBJ1-2. The CDR3 runs to 16 residues. The V gene's germline CDR1 is KGHSH and CDR2 LQKENI. The CDR3 sequence is CASSPSLAIRDYGYTF.

The chain is built from TRBV20-1 and TRBJ2-7. There are 12 residues in the CDR3. Germline assignment: CDR1 DFQATT and CDR2 SNEGSKA (reference sequence). The CDR3 here is CSARDPDRRRYF.

The genes are TRBV5-5 and TRBJ2-1; TCRdb reports TRBD1, a call that lacks DNA to check it against. Germline V gives CDR1 SGHKS, CDR2 YYEKEE (reference sequence). This CDR3 is 15 amino acids long. CDR3 loop: CASSVGTGGGNEQFF. The whole variable domain, filled in from reference TRBV5-5 and TRBJ2-1, reads DAGVTQSPTHLIKTRGQQVTLRCSPISGHKSVSWYQQVLGQGPQFIFQYYEKEERGRGNFPDRFSARQFPNYSSELNVNALLLGDSALYLCASSVGTGGGNEQFFGPGTRLTVL.

V and J are TRBV6-5 and TRBJ1-4. CDR3 length: 16 amino acids. Germline CDR1 MNHEY, CDR2 SVGAGI. CDR3 loop: CASSYSRANSKEKLFF.

This chain connects TRBV12-3 or TRBV12-4 to TRBJ1-4; as DNA is missing, the TRBD1 call by TCRdb cannot be tested. The CDR3 is made up of 12 amino acids. The CDR3 region is CASSPQGEKLFF.

The J gene is TRBJ2-1, the V gene TRBV15. CDR1 LNHNV and CDR2 YYDKDF come from the germline V gene (reference sequence). The CDR3 has 13 amino acids. CDR3 protein: CATSRDLGDEQFF. Based on the CDR3 plus reference TRBV15 and TRBJ2-1, the full variable domain is DAMVIQNPRYQVTQFGKPVTLSCSQTLNHNVMYWYQQKSSQAPKLLFHYYDKDFNNEADTPDNFQSRRPNTSFCFLDIRSPGLGDTAMYLCATSRDLGDEQFFGPGTRLTVL.

The chain carries TRBV5-1 and TRBJ2-1; TCRdb's D call of TRBD1 is untestable without DNA. The CDR3 totals 15 residues. Germline V gives CDR1 SGHRS, CDR2 YFSETQ. CDR3 loop: CASSTDRGRGNEQFF.

The gene calls are TRBV5-6 and TRBJ2-7. The V gene's germline CDR1 is SGHDT and CDR2 YYEEEE. This CDR3 spans 14 amino acids. The CDR3 is CASSLELNTDEQYF.